Listed below are T cell receptor beta chains from one sample, sequenced in a study of early T cells in non-severe SARS-CoV-2 infection. TCRdb independently ran MiXCR on the 5' RACE reads; one entry per CDR3 protein. The profile shows fewer than 80,000 distinct CDR3 sequences, about 12% of them singletons. The sequenced sample was whole blood. The source of these receptors is an adult who was a healthcare worker with PCR-confirmed SARS-CoV-2 infection or an uninfected control (not recorded which). Each CDR3 is given with its conserved first and last residue. D genes are given only for firm matches. Where a row states a size, it is once, few, many or the class of an expanded clone; other rows omit it.

V	size	D	J	length	DNA	CDR3
TRBV5-1	.	.	TRBJ1-1	15	TGCGCCAGCTCAGCGCGTGGGGGGAAGGACACTGAAGCTTTCTTT	CASSARGGKDTEAFF
TRBV7-2	few	.	TRBJ2-5	13	TGTGCCAGCAGCTTAAACCCGCCGGAGACCCAGTACTTC	CASSLNPPETQYF
TRBV5-1	many	TRBD2	TRBJ2-1	17	TGCGCCAGCAGCTTGGGGCTAGCGGATATCTCCTACAATGAGCAGTTCTTC	CASSLGLADISYNEQFF
TRBV20-1	few	.	TRBJ2-1	15	TGCAGTGCCGCCGGTGGGGCGGGAACCTACAATGAGCAGTTCTTC	CSAAGGAGTYNEQFF
TRBV30	many	.	TRBJ2-7	11	TGTGCCTGGAGTCTGGGGCGGGGGCAGTACTTC	CAWSLGRGQYF
TRBV27	many	.	TRBJ2-5	13	TGTGCCAGTCGTCGGACAGACCAAGAGACCCAGTACTTC	CASRRTDQETQYF
TRBV24-1	many	.	TRBJ2-1	15	TGTGCCACCAGTGATTTGATGGGGGCCGGCAATGAGCAGTTCTTC	CATSDLMGAGNEQFF
TRBV18	.	.	TRBJ2-6	16	TGTGCCAGCTCACCTACCGGGGGGCAAGGGGCCAACGTCCTGACTTTC	CASSPTGGQGANVLTF
TRBV28	few	.	TRBJ1-2	15	TGTGCCAGCAGTTCGCACGGGACGGTTAACTATGGCTACACCTTC	CASSSHGTVNYGYTF
TRBV20-1	.	.	TRBJ2-7	11	TGCAGTGCAGCAGAGCCCTACGAGCAGTACTTC	CSAAEPYEQYF
TRBV29-1	.	.	TRBJ2-7	13	TGCAGCGTTGACGAGGCGGCTACCGGCGAGCAGTACTTC	CSVDEAATGEQYF
TRBV7-9	many	.	TRBJ2-1	15	TGTGCCAGCAGCCCCCGCGGGACCTCCTACAATGAGCAGTTCTTC	CASSPRGTSYNEQFF
TRBV19	.	TRBD1	TRBJ2-1	17	TGTGCCAGTAGTATTCCCCCCTCGGACAGGGGACAAATCGAGCAGTTCTTC	CASSIPPSDRGQIEQFF
TRBV14	many	.	TRBJ1-1	13	TGTGCCAGCAGCCCCATCTGGGGGAGGGTAGCTTTCTTT	CASSPIWGRVAFF
TRBV28	many	.	TRBJ2-3	14	TGTGCCAGCAGTTTCCATCCGGGCACAGATACGCAGTATTTT	CASSFHPGTDTQYF
TRBV3-1	many	TRBD2	TRBJ2-1	12	TGTGCCAGCAGCCTCATAGCGGGAGAGGAGTTCTTC	CASSLIAGEEFF
TRBV2	few	.	TRBJ2-5	13	TGTGCCAGCCAGTTAGGACCGAGCGGAGAACAGTACTTC	CASQLGPSGEQYF
TRBV19	.	.	TRBJ2-4	14	TGTGCCAGTGGTCAGCCGGGGGACAAAAACATTCAGTACTTC	CASGQPGDKNIQYF
TRBV3-1	many	.	TRBJ1-6	13	TGTGCCAGCAGCCAGTACAGGAATTCACCCCTCCACTTT	CASSQYRNSPLHF
TRBV5-1	.	.	TRBJ1-2	10	TGCGCCAGCAGAGGCAATGGCTACACCTTC	CASRGNGYTF
TRBV4-1	.	TRBD1	TRBJ2-1	16	TGCGCCAGCAGCCAAGTGGCAGGACAGGGGGTAAATGAGCAGTTCTTC	CASSQVAGQGVNEQFF
TRBV18	many	TRBD2	TRBJ2-1	14	TGTGCCAGCTCACCACCGAATAGGGAGGGCGAGCAGTTCTTC	CASSPPNREGEQFF
TRBV28	.	.	TRBJ2-7	11	TGTGCCACCCTGGGAGCCTACGAGCAGTACTTC	CATLGAYEQYF
TRBV30	.	.	TRBJ1-4	13	TGTGCCTGGAGTGCCCTTTCTAATGAAAAACTGTTTTTT	CAWSALSNEKLFF
TRBV7-6	many	.	TRBJ1-5	15	TGTGCCAGCAGCTTAGAACAGGGAAGCAATCAGCCCCAGCATTTT	CASSLEQGSNQPQHF
TRBV29-1	medium-sized	.	TRBJ2-5	11	TGCAGCGTTCGGACTTCGGAGACCCAGTACTTC	CSVRTSETQYF
TRBV20-1	few	TRBD2	TRBJ2-3	16	TGCAGTGCTAGAAAAGGGAGGGGAGGGCGCACAGATACGCAGTATTTT	CSARKGRGGRTDTQYF
TRBV28	many	.	TRBJ2-5	13	TGTGCCAGCAGTTTATCGGGCCAAGAGACCCAGTACTTC	CASSLSGQETQYF
TRBV20-1	.	TRBD2	TRBJ2-1	15	TGCAGTGCTAGTAGTGCGGCGGGAGTACACAATGAGCAGTTCTTC	CSASSAAGVHNEQFF
TRBV7-7	.	.	TRBJ2-1	15	TGTGCCAGCAGCCCGGGATTGTTTGGCCAGAATGAGCAGTTCTTC	CASSPGLFGQNEQFF
TRBV28	.	.	TRBJ2-7	13	TGTGCCAGCAGGGAAAACGGGTTCTACGAGCAGTACTTC	CASRENGFYEQYF
TRBV7-9	once	TRBD1	TRBJ1-1	13	TGTGCCAGCAGCTTCGACAGGGCCACTGAAGCTTTCTTT	CASSFDRATEAFF
TRBV5-1	few	.	TRBJ2-6	16	TGCGCCAGCAGCTTCGAGGGGCCCTCTGGGGCCAACGTCCTGACTTTC	CASSFEGPSGANVLTF
TRBV3-1	many	.	TRBJ2-7	12	TGTGCCAGCAGCCCCCAAATCTACGAGCAGTACTTC	CASSPQIYEQYF
TRBV7-2	many	.	TRBJ2-3	12	TGTGCCAGCAGCCCTGACACAGATACGCAGTATTTT	CASSPDTDTQYF
TRBV7-2	few	.	TRBJ2-3	14	TGTGCCAGCAGCTCTCTGCGGGCCAAAGATACGCAGTATTTT	CASSSLRAKDTQYF
TRBV7-6	many	TRBD2	TRBJ2-2	21	TGTGCCAGCAGCTTAGCTCCCGGGACTAGCGGGAGAGGGGGGAACACCGGGGAGCTGTTTTTT	CASSLAPGTSGRGGNTGELFF